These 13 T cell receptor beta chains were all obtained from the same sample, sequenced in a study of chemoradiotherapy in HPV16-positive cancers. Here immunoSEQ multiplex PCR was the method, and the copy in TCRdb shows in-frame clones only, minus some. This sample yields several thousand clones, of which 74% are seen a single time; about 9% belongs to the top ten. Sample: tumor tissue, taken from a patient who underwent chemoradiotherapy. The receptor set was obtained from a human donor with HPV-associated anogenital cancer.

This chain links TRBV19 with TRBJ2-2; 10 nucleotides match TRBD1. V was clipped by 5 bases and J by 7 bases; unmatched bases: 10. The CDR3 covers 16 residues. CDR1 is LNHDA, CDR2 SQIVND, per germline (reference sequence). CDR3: CASSPPGGTGVGELFF. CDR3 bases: TGTGCCAGTAGTCCCCCGGGCGGGACAGGGGTCGGGGAGCTGTTTTTT.

CDR3 loop: CASSRLRFTDTQYF. In DNA form, the CDR3 reads TGTGCCAGCAGCAGACTACGGTTCACAGATACGCAGTATTTT. This chain connects TRBV5-8 to TRBJ2-3; perhaps TRBD2 as D (5 bases). This CDR3 comprises 14 residues. V lost 4 bases and J 2 bases, leaving 11 bases between the germline ends. Germline CDR1 and CDR2: SGHTS and YDEGEE. The full variable domain, rest sourced from reference TRBV5-8 and TRBJ2-3, is EAGVTQSPTHLIKTRGQQATLRCSPISGHTSVYWYQQALGLGLQFLLWYDEGEERNRGNFPPRFSGRQFPNYSSELNVNALELEDSALYLCASSRLRFTDTQYFGPGTRLTVL.

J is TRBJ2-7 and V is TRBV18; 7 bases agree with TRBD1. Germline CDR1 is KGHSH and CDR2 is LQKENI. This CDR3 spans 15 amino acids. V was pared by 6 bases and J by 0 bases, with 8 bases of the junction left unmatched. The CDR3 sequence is CASSQGTVSSYEQYF. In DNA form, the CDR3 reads TGTGCCAGCTCTCAAGGGACAGTCAGCTCCTACGAGCAGTACTTC.

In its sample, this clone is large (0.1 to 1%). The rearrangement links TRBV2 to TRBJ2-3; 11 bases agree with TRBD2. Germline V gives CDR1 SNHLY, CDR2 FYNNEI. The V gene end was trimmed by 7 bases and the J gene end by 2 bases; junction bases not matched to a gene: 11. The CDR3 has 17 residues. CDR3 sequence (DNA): TGTGCCAGCAATCGAATTAGCGGGAGGGCCTTCACAGATACGCAGTATTTT. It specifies CASNRISGRAFTDTQYF.

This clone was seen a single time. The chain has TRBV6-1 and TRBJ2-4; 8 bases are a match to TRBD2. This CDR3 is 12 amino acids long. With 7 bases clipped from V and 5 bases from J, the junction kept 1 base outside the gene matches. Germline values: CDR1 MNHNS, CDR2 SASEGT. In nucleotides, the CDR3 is TGTGCCAGCACGACTAGCGAAAACATTCAGTACTTC. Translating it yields CASTTSENIQYF.

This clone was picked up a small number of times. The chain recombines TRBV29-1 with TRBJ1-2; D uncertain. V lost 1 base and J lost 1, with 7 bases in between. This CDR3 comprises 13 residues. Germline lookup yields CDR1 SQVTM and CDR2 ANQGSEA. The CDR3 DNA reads TGCAGCGTTGAAGTTCGCAGTAACTATGGCTACACCTTC. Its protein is CSVEVRSNYGYTF.

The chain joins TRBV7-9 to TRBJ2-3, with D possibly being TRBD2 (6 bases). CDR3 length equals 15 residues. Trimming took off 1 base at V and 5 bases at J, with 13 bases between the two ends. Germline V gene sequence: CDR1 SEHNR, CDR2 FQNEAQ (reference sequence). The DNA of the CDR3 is TGTGCCAGCAGCTTAGACCTGACTAGGATAGATACGCAGTATTTT. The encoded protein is CASSLDLTRIDTQYF.

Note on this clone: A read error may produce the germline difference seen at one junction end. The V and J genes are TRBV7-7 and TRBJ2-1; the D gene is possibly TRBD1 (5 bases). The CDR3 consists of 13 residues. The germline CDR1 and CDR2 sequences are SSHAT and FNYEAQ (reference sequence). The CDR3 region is CASSFGADNEQFF. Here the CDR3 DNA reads TGTGCTAGCAGCTTTGGGGCGGACAATGAGCAGTTCTTC.

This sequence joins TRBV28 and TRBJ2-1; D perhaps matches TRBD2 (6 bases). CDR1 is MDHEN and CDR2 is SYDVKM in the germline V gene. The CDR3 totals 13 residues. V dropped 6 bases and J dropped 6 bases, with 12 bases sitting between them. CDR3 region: CASSPGLLNEQFF. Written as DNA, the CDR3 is TGTGCCAGCAGCCCCGGACTACTCAATGAGCAGTTCTTC.

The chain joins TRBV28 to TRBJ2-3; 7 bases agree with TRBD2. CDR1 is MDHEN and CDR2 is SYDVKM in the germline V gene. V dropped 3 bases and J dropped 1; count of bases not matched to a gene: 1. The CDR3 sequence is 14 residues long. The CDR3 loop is CASSFLAGTDTQYF. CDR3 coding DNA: TGTGCCAGCAGTTTTCTAGCGGGCACAGATACGCAGTATTTT.

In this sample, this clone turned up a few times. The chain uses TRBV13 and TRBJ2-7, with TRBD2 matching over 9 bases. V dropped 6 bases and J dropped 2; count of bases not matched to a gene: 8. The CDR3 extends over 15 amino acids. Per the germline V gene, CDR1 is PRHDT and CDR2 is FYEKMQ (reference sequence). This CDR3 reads CASSLAGTGTYEQYF. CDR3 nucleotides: TGTGCCAGCAGTCTAGCGGGAACCGGAACCTACGAGCAGTACTTC.

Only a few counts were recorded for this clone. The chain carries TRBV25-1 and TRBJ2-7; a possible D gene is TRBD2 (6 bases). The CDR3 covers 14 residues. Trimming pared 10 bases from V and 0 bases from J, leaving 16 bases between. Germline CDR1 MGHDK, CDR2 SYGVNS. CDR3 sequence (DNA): TGTGCCACCCGGGGGAGCCTAAGCTCCTACGAGCAGTACTTC. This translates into CATRGSLSSYEQYF.

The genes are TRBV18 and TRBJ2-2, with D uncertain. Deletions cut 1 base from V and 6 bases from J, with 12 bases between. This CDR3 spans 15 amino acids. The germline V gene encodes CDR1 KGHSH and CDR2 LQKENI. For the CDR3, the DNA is TGTGCCAGCTCACCACTCCCTCATTCCCCCGGGGAGCTGTTTTTT. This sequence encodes CASSPLPHSPGELFF.